Following are 22 T cell receptor beta chains from one sample sequenced in a study of T cells in Graves' hyperthyroidism and ophthalmopathy. What was amplified from RNA transcripts were TCR beta CDR3 regions. HTBI primers were the set used in a first-round RT-PCR of the TCR CDR3. TCRdb reprocessed the multiplex PCR reads via MiXCR and lists one record per CDR3 protein. The table shows about 400,000 distinct CDR3 sequences, with around 15% occurring only once. Sample: blood. The receptors originated from a woman in her sixties or seventies with Graves' ophthalmopathy.

This clonotype has at least ten counts. CDR3 amino acids: CASKVSGSYNEQFF. The CDR3 coding sequence is TGTGCCAGCAAAGTTAGCGGGAGCTACAATGAGCAGTTCTTC. This rearrangement joins TRBV28 to TRBJ2-1; the match to TRBD2 covers 9 bases. Germline V lookup: CDR1 MDHEN, CDR2 SYDVKM. The CDR3 has 14 residues. With 7 bases clipped from V and 3 bases from J, the junction kept 4 bases outside the gene matches.

This clonotype was counted ten times or more. The chain links TRBV7-2 to TRBJ1-2, with D unresolved. Trimming removed 0 bases from V and 5 bases from J, with 7 bases in between. This CDR3 spans 13 amino acids. Germline CDR1 reads SGHTA; CDR2 reads FQGNSA. CDR3 sequence (DNA): TGTGCCAGCAGCTTAGCAGGGATGTATGGCTACACCTTC. Translated, it gives CASSLAGMYGYTF.

Only a few counts were recorded for this clonotype. The genes are TRBV5-5 and TRBJ1-2; perhaps TRBD1 as D (6 bases). The V and J ends lost 4 bases and 2 bases respectively, with 12 bases between them. The CDR3 runs 14 residues. The germline V gene has CDR1 SGHKS and CDR2 YYEKEE (reference sequence). CDR3 in DNA: TGTGCCAGCAGCATCCGGGACACCAACTATGGCTACACCTTC. As protein: CASSIRDTNYGYTF.

This clonotype was detected many times. CDR3 bases: TGTGCCACCAGCAGGGCGGGGGCACGCTACGAGCAGTACTTC. This translates into CATSRAGARYEQYF. The chain combines TRBV15 with TRBJ2-7, with a possible D match to TRBD2 (7 bases). Germline-derived CDR1 and CDR2 are LNHNV and YYDKDF (reference sequence). This CDR3 comprises 14 residues. V lost 3 bases to trimming and J lost 3 bases, with 12 bases between them.

The chain employs TRBV28 and TRBJ1-5, with TRBD1 matching 8 bases. The germline V gene has CDR1 MDHEN and CDR2 SYDVKM. V dropped 6 bases and J dropped 3; count of bases not matched to a gene: 10. The CDR3 runs to 16 residues. Here the CDR3 DNA reads TGTGCCAGCAGCACTCACAGGGGGGGGGACAATCAGCCCCAGCATTTT. Protein product: CASSTHRGGDNQPQHF. Full variable domain (remainder filled in from reference TRBV28 and TRBJ1-5): DVKVTQSSRYLVKRTGEKVFLECVQDMDHENMFWYRQDPGLGLRLIYFSYDVKMKEKGDIPEGYSVSREKKERFSLILESASTNQTSMYLCASSTHRGGDNQPQHFGDGTRLSIL.

J is TRBJ2-1 and V is TRBV6-2 or TRBV6-3, with 7 bases matching TRBD2. This CDR3 has 18 residues. Germline lookup yields CDR1 MNHEY and CDR2 SVGEGT. V was clipped by 0 bases and J by 4 bases; unmatched bases: 12. The CDR3 nucleotides read TGTGCCAGCAGTTACTCCCCTCCGTCGAGCGGGATATACAATGAGCAGTTCTTC. It specifies CASSYSPPSSGIYNEQFF.

The chain couples TRBV6-2 or TRBV6-3 to TRBJ2-1, with TRBD2 identical over 16 bases. Germline assignment: CDR1 MNHEY and CDR2 SVGEGT. The CDR3 loop spans 17 amino acids. The V segment lost 4 bases and the J segment 6 bases; nucleotides outside the gene matches: 6. The CDR3 DNA is TGTGCCAGCAGTTCTCCGGGACTAGCGGGAGGGACCAATGAGCAGTTCTTC. Its protein product is CASSSPGLAGGTNEQFF.

This clonotype was seen ten or more times. The chain joins TRBV5-8 to TRBJ1-5; TRBD1 agrees at 10 bases. The length of the CDR3 is 17 residues. V gave up 4 bases and J gave up 0 bases; unmatched junction bases: 7. CDR1 is SGHTS, CDR2 YDEGEE, per germline. The DNA for the CDR3 is TGTGCCAGCAGCCCCGGGACAGGGGCCGATAGCAATCAGCCCCAGCATTTT. Its protein is CASSPGTGADSNQPQHF.

V usage is TRBV30 and J usage is TRBJ2-2, with 11 bases identical to TRBD2. V shed 0 bases, J shed 7 bases, and the junction held 10 bases outside the gene matches. Per the germline V gene, CDR1 is GTSNPN and CDR2 is SVGIG (reference sequence). This CDR3 is 17 amino acids long. The CDR3 region has the DNA TGTGCCTGGAGTGTAGGAGTAGCGGGAGGGCGGGACGGGGAGCTGTTTTTT. It specifies CAWSVGVAGGRDGELFF.

This clonotype occurred a few times. The rearrangement joins TRBV5-6 to TRBJ2-5, with 7 nucleotides matching TRBD1. The germline gives CDR1 SGHDT, CDR2 YYEEEE. The CDR3 runs 11 residues. With 1 base clipped from V and 12 bases from J, the junction kept 3 bases outside the gene matches. This chain's CDR3 is CASSLTDRKYF. The CDR3 nucleotides read TGTGCCAGCAGCTTGACGGACAGGAAGTACTTC.

This clonotype was observed a handful of times. The chain joins TRBV7-3 to TRBJ2-3; 7 bases line up with TRBD2. Germline CDR1 is SGHTA and CDR2 is FQGTGA. The CDR3 extends over 16 amino acids. The trim removed 2 bases at V and 2 bases at J, leaving 7 bases unmatched. The CDR3 loop reads CASSLGEGRATDTQYF. The CDR3 DNA sequence: TGTGCCAGCAGCTTAGGCGAGGGGAGGGCCACAGATACGCAGTATTTT.

Many counts were recorded for this clonotype. This chain uses TRBV6-1 with TRBJ1-1; the match to TRBD1 covers 10 bases. The germline V gene has CDR1 MNHNS and CDR2 SASEGT. V trimming: 6 bases; J trimming: 1 base; junction bases outside the gene matches: 5. The CDR3 is made up of 15 amino acids. CDR3 sequence: CASRDRGRGNTEAFF. In DNA form, the CDR3 reads TGTGCCAGCAGAGACAGGGGGCGAGGGAACACTGAAGCTTTCTTT.

This clonotype was counted at least ten times. The chain uses TRBV5-4 and TRBJ2-4; D tentatively fits TRBD1 or TRBD2 (6 bases each). The CDR3 runs 16 residues. The germline V and J ends were trimmed by 4 bases and 2 bases, with 16 bases remaining between them. Germline V gene data show CDR1 as SGHNT and CDR2 as YYREEE (reference sequence). The DNA of the CDR3 is TGTGCCAGCAGCCCATCCGGGGGCAATACCAAAAACATTCAGTACTTC. This gives the protein CASSPSGGNTKNIQYF. Using reference TRBV5-4 and TRBJ2-4 for the parts outside the CDR3, the full variable domain is ETGVTQSPTHLIKTRGQQVTLRCSSQSGHNTVSWYQQALGQGPQFIFQYYREEENGRGNFPPRFSGLQFPNYSSELNVNALELDDSALYLCASSPSGGNTKNIQYFGAGTRLSVL.

The table lists this clonotype with many counts. The chain couples TRBV12-3 or TRBV12-4 to TRBJ2-1; 11 bases are shared with TRBD2. Unmatched junction bases numbered 8, after V lost 6 bases and J lost 7 bases. The CDR3 is 15 amino acids. The CDR3 is CASRQLAGVTNEQFF. In DNA, the CDR3 is TGTGCCAGCAGGCAACTAGCGGGAGTCACGAATGAGCAGTTCTTC.

This clonotype was detected many times. The genes are TRBV18 and TRBJ2-2; D is unresolved. Trimming shortened V by 3 bases and J by 3 bases, and 2 bases separated the two germline ends. The germline V gene encodes CDR1 KGHSH and CDR2 LQKENI. The CDR3 sequence is 12 residues long. Here the CDR3 DNA reads TGTGCCAGCTCACCCGACACCGGGGAGCTGTTTTTT. Protein product: CASSPDTGELFF.

The sample holds one count of this clonotype. The J gene is TRBJ2-7, the V gene TRBV7-8; 11 positions match TRBD2. After removal of 7 bases from V and 6 bases from J, the junction contained 8 bases not matched to a gene. The CDR3 is 14 residues long. CDR1 and CDR2 (germline): SGHVS, FQNEAQ. CDR3 DNA sequence: TGTGCCAGCACACTAGCGGGAGAGGGGAGCGAGCAGTACTTC. Translation gives CASTLAGEGSEQYF.

The chain has TRBV29-1 and TRBJ2-3; either TRBD1 or TRBD2 may fit D (5 bases each). Germline V gives CDR1 SQVTM, CDR2 ANQGSEA. Trimming took 3 bases from V and 4 from J, leaving 11 bases between them. CDR3 length equals 13 residues. Here the CDR3 reads CSVDTLGADTQYF. In nucleotides, the CDR3 is TGCAGCGTTGATACCCTGGGGGCAGATACGCAGTATTTT.

This clonotype has more than one count but fewer than ten. The rearrangement joins TRBV28 to TRBJ1-4; D might be TRBD1 (6 bases). Germline-derived CDR1 and CDR2 are MDHEN and SYDVKM. This CDR3 has 14 residues. Trimming cost V 8 bases and J 1 base, with 11 bases left between them. CDR3 residues: CASRTGLTNEKLFF. Written as DNA, the CDR3 is TGTGCCAGCCGCACAGGGCTAACTAATGAAAAACTGTTTTTT.

This clonotype appeared many times. The chain has TRBV20-1 and TRBJ1-2; D uncertain. With 2 bases removed from V and 6 bases from J, the gap between germline ends came to 13 bases. CDR3 size: 13 residues. CDR1 is DFQATT, CDR2 SNEGSKA, per germline (reference sequence). The CDR3 DNA reads TGCAGTGCTAGACTCCCGTTGTGGGATGGCTACACCTTC. Its translation: CSARLPLWDGYTF.

Many counts were recorded for this clonotype. J is TRBJ2-5 and V is TRBV11-2; tentatively, D is TRBD1 (5 bases). Germline CDR1 is SGHAT and CDR2 is FQNNGV. V was clipped by 2 bases and J by 5 bases, with 12 bases between them. CDR3 length: 14 amino acids. Here the CDR3 DNA reads TGTGCCAGCAGCTTAACAGGACGGGTGGAGACCCAGTACTTC. As protein: CASSLTGRVETQYF.

This clonotype was observed a few times. The J gene is TRBJ1-1, the V gene TRBV2; 7 positions match TRBD1. Losses at the gene ends were 6 bases for V and 5 bases for J; bases not matched to a gene: 6. The CDR3 runs 13 residues. Per germline, CDR1 SNHLY and CDR2 FYNNEI. The chain's CDR3 is CASRVTGVTEAFF. For the CDR3, the DNA is TGTGCCAGCAGAGTTACAGGGGTGACTGAAGCTTTCTTT.

Worth noting for this clonotype: A read error may be the cause here, since a much bigger clone is one base away. V and J are TRBV12-3 or TRBV12-4 and TRBJ1-1; possibly TRBD1 for D (6 bases). This CDR3 spans 14 amino acids. The CDR3, as DNA: TGTGCCAGCAGCTCCTCTAACAGGGACGGTGAAGCTCTCTTT. It yields the protein CASSSSNRDGEALF.